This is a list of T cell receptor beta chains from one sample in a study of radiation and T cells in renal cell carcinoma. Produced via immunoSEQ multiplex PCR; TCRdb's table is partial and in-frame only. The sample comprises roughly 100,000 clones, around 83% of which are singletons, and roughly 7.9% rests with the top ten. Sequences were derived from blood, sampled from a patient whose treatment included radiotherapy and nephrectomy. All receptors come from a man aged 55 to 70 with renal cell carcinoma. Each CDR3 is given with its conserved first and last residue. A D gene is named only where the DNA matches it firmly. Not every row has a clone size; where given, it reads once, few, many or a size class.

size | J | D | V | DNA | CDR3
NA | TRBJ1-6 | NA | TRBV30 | TGTGCCTGGACGGATCTACAGGGAAGCTCCTATAATTCACCCCTCCACTTT | CAWTDLQGSSYNSPLHF
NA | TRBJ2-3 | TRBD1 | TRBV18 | TGTGCCAGCTCACCAAACCGGGACAGGTCGACAGATACGCAGTATTTT | CASSPNRDRSTDTQYF
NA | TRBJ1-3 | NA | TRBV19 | TGTGCCAGTGGGCAACAGGACCTCTCTGGAAACACCATATATTTT | CASGQQDLSGNTIYF
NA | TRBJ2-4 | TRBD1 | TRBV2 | TGTGCCAGCAGTACCAACAGGGGGCAGAACATTCAGTACTTC | CASSTNRGQNIQYF
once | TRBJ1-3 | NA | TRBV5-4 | TGTGCCAGCAGCCCGGGCCCCGTGAGCTCTGGAAACACCATATATTTT | CASSPGPVSSGNTIYF
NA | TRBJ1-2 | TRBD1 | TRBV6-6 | TGTGCCAGCACCTCTTCCGGGACAGTCTATGGCTACACCTTC | CASTSSGTVYGYTF
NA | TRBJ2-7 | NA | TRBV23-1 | TGCGCCAGCTCCCCCACCTACGAGCAGTACTTC | CASSPTYEQYF
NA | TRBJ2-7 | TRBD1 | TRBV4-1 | TGCGCCAGCAGCGCGGGACAGGGTGGGTACGAGCAGTACTTC | CASSAGQGGYEQYF
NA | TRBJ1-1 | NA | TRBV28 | TGTGCCAGCACGACAGGAAACACTGAAGCTTTCTTT | CASTTGNTEAFF
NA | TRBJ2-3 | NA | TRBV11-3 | TGTGCCAGCAGCCTGGAGAGGGAGATGCTGTATTTT | CASSLEREMLYF
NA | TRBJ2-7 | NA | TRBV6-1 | TGTGCCAGCAGTGATTGGGCCTCCCCGGCCTACGAGCAGTACTTC | CASSDWASPAYEQYF
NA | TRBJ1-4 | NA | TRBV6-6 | TGTGCCAGCAGTTACTCAGGGAGTGAAAAACTGTTTTTT | CASSYSGSEKLFF
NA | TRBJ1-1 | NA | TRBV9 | TGTGCCAGCACCCCCTTACTGGGACCCGGGGCTGAAGCTTTCTTT | CASTPLLGPGAEAFF
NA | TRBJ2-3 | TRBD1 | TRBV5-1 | TGCGCCAGCAGCTCGCCGACAGGGGGCCTCACAGATACGCAGTATTTT | CASSSPTGGLTDTQYF